The 22 T cell receptor beta chains presented below share a single source sample, sequenced in a study of T cells in Graves' hyperthyroidism and ophthalmopathy. Amplified TCR beta CDR3 regions derived from RNA transcripts. HTBI primers drove first-round RT-PCR of the TCR CDR3. TCRdb reanalysed the multiplex PCR reads using MiXCR and keeps one entry per CDR3 protein. Of 500,000 to 550,000 distinct CDR3 sequences listed, less than 25% are singletons. The sample consisted of blood. The source is a man aged 18 to 29 with Graves' hyperthyroidism.

In regard to this clonotype: Possible read error: a much larger clone is one base away. The chain links TRBV11-2 to TRBJ2-5, with a tentative D call TRBD2 (5 bases). The CDR3 covers 14 residues. Germline-derived CDR1 and CDR2 are SGHAT and FQNNGV. CDR3 protein: CASSSRIIGETQDF. CDR3 nucleotides: TGTGCCAGCAGCTCTAGAATAATTGGGGAGACCCAGGACTTC.

This clonotype was seen a handful of times. The V call is TRBV9, the J call TRBJ2-6; maybe TRBD1 (6 bases). The V end was cut by 7 bases, the J end by 0 bases, with 8 bases between. The CDR3 is made up of 14 amino acids. Germline lookup yields CDR1 SGDLS and CDR2 YYNGEE. The DNA of the CDR3 is TGTGCCAGCCAAGGGGGCTCTGGGGCCAACGTCCTGACTTTC. It is translated as CASQGGSGANVLTF.

There are many counts of this clonotype. The chain uses TRBV5-1 and TRBJ2-7; D might be TRBD1 (5 bases). The CDR3 totals 12 residues. Trimming left V 0 bases short and J 4 bases short, with 5 bases between. Germline V gives CDR1 SGHRS, CDR2 YFSETQ. CDR3 nucleotide sequence: TGCGCCAGCAGCTTGGAGGGGTACGAGCAGTACTTC. Its translation is CASSLEGYEQYF.

There are many counts of this clonotype. J is TRBJ2-5 and V is TRBV28, with no clear D. The germline CDR1 and CDR2 sequences are MDHEN and SYDVKM. Trimming stripped 6 bases from V and 5 bases from J, with 16 bases between. CDR3 length: 14 residues. This CDR3 is CASSLTLFGETQYF. The CDR3 bases are TGTGCCAGCAGCCTTACTTTGTTTGGGGAGACCCAGTACTTC.

This clonotype was seen just once. One base away lies a much larger clone, so this may be a sequencing read error. V gene TRBV6-2 or TRBV6-3 combines with J gene TRBJ1-2, with D possibly matching TRBD1 (6 bases). This CDR3 contains 14 residues. From germline, CDR1 is MNHEY and CDR2 SVGEGT. The CDR3 protein is CASSYRGQGYGYSF. The CDR3 nucleotides are TGTGCCAGCAGTTATCGGGGGCAGGGATATGGCTACAGCTTC.

This clonotype was seen a few times. The chain couples TRBV4-1 to TRBJ1-2, with unresolved D. V was shortened by 6 bases and J by 0 bases, with 20 bases between the two germline ends. This CDR3 spans 17 amino acids. Germline V gene sequence: CDR1 MGHRA, CDR2 YSYEKL. The CDR3 DNA reads TGCGCCAGCAGAGACATAAGGGAGGTAACCCCTAACTATGGCTACACCTTC. Its protein is CASRDIREVTPNYGYTF.

The chain joins TRBV12-3 or TRBV12-4 to TRBJ2-5; TRBD2 aligns across 7 bases. The CDR3 covers 15 residues. Germline trimming cut 8 bases from V and 2 bases from J; bases unmatched to any gene: 11. The CDR3 is CASGFTAGLQETQYF. The CDR3 DNA is TGTGCCAGCGGCTTTACAGCGGGGTTACAAGAGACCCAGTACTTC.

This clonotype has only a few counts. V and J are TRBV6-1 and TRBJ2-5, with D perhaps TRBD2 (7 bases). The germline V and J ends were trimmed by 6 bases and 5 bases, with 16 bases remaining between them. CDR1 and CDR2 (germline): MNHNS, SASEGT. This CDR3 has 14 residues. CDR3 nucleotides: TGTGCCAGCAGAGAAACAGGGAGGGACGAGACCCAGTACTTC. Translating it yields CASRETGRDETQYF.

This sequence joins TRBV7-2 and TRBJ1-1; the D gene is possibly TRBD1 (6 bases). The CDR3 is made up of 15 amino acids. Trimming cost V 1 base and J 4 bases, with 13 bases left between them. Germline CDR1 SGHTA, CDR2 FQGNSA. For the CDR3, the DNA is TGTGCCAGCAGCTTAGTCAGTCAGGGGATCACTGAAGCTTTCTTT. This codes for CASSLVSQGITEAFF.

There are many counts of this clonotype. The rearrangement joins TRBV15 to TRBJ2-7; D gene unclear. The CDR3 consists of 12 residues. V gave up 2 bases and J gave up 7 bases, with 9 bases separating them. CDR1 is LNHNV, CDR2 YYDKDF, per germline (reference sequence). The chain's CDR3 is CATSRLMGEQYF. As DNA, the CDR3 is TGTGCCACCAGCAGACTCATGGGGGAGCAGTACTTC.

V gene TRBV24-1 combines with J gene TRBJ2-7, with 8 bases identical to TRBD2. V shed 5 bases, J shed 2 bases, and the junction held 7 bases outside the gene matches. The CDR3 is made up of 15 amino acids. Germline V CDR1 and CDR2: KGHDR, SFDVKD. CDR3 protein: CATSAGGAATYEQYF. Written as DNA, the CDR3 is TGTGCCACCAGTGCCGGGGGGGCGGCAACCTACGAGCAGTACTTC.

This clonotype was recorded many times. CDR3 coding DNA: TGTGCCAGCAGTCCGGGCCTGACGATGGCTTTCTTT. It encodes CASSPGLTMAFF. The rearrangement links TRBV2 to TRBJ1-1; D gene uncertain. V shed 5 bases and J shed 11 bases, with 15 bases lying between them. The CDR3 sequence is 12 residues long. Per germline, CDR1 SNHLY and CDR2 FYNNEI.

This clonotype was counted many times. The chain recombines TRBV29-1 with TRBJ2-2; D not certain. Germline CDR1 reads SQVTM; CDR2 reads ANQGSEA. The CDR3 is made up of 14 amino acids. Trimming took off 4 bases at V and 0 bases at J, with 9 bases between the two ends. The CDR3 spells CSVVVQTNTGELFF. In DNA form, the CDR3 reads TGCAGCGTTGTGGTACAAACGAACACCGGGGAGCTGTTTTTT.

In this sample, this clonotype turned up many times. This chain uses TRBV29-1 with TRBJ1-3; D gene unclear. Germline CDR1 SQVTM, CDR2 ANQGSEA. The CDR3 runs to 13 residues. Trimming pared 4 bases from V and 0 bases from J, leaving 7 bases between. The CDR3 nucleotides are TGCAGCGTTGGCTGGTCCTCTGGAAACACCATATATTTT. Protein sequence: CSVGWSSGNTIYF. The whole variable domain, filled in from reference TRBV29-1 and TRBJ1-3, reads SAVISQKPSRDICQRGTSLTIQCQVDSQVTMMFWYRQQPGQSLTLIATANQGSEATYESGFVIDKFPISRPNLTFSTLTVSNMSPEDSSIYLCSVGWSSGNTIYFGEGSWLTVV.

The table lists this clonotype with a few counts. The J gene is TRBJ1-1, the V gene TRBV28; 8 bases are shared with TRBD1. The CDR3 is 13 residues long. Germline trimming cut 5 bases from V and 8 bases from J; bases unmatched to any gene: 7. The germline V gene has CDR1 MDHEN and CDR2 SYDVKM. For the CDR3, the DNA is TGTGCCAGCAGTATAACCCGGGACAGGGAAGCTTTCTTT. Translation gives CASSITRDREAFF.

As regards this clonotype: A much larger clone is a single base away; this may be a read error. The chain combines TRBV15 with TRBJ1-2; D possibly corresponds to TRBD1 (6 bases). Per germline, CDR1 LNHNV and CDR2 YYDKDF (reference sequence). There are 15 residues in the CDR3. CDR3 residues: CATSRDPGGSYGYSF. In nucleotides, the CDR3 is TGTGCCACCAGCAGAGATCCCGGGGGCTCCTATGGCTACAGCTTC. The complete variable domain, with remaining parts taken from reference TRBV15 and TRBJ1-2, reads DAMVIQNPRYQVTQFGKPVTLSCSQTLNHNVMYWYQQKSSQAPKLLFHYYDKDFNNEADTPDNFQSRRPNTSFCFLDIRSPGLGDTAMYLCATSRDPGGSYGYSFGSGTRLTVV.

Many counts were recorded for this clonotype. V usage is TRBV29-1 and J usage is TRBJ1-2; perhaps TRBD1 as D (5 bases). This CDR3 comprises 12 residues. Trimming stripped 5 bases from V and 8 bases from J, with 15 bases between. The germline V gene encodes CDR1 SQVTM and CDR2 ANQGSEA. CDR3 amino acids: CSVPRGVGGYTF. The CDR3 DNA reads as TGCAGCGTTCCAAGGGGCGTCGGAGGCTACACCTTC.

This clonotype was counted at least ten times. The V and J genes are TRBV7-2 and TRBJ1-2, with D maybe TRBD1 (6 bases). Germline assignment: CDR1 SGHTA and CDR2 FQGNSA. The CDR3 covers 14 residues. V gave up 2 bases and J gave up 4 bases, with 11 bases separating them. CDR3 loop: CASSLQGFGYGYTF. The CDR3, as DNA: TGTGCCAGCAGCTTACAGGGGTTCGGCTATGGCTACACCTTC.

On this clonotype itself: A much larger clonotype is one base distant, so this may be a read error. The chain combines TRBV13 with TRBJ1-3, with a possible D match to TRBD1 (5 bases). V was pared by 2 bases and J by 0 bases, with 8 bases between. The CDR3 is made up of 15 amino acids. Germline loops: CDR1 PRHDT, CDR2 FYEKMQ (reference sequence). CDR3 sequence: CASSLQGDSGNTIYF. DNA for the CDR3: TGTGCCAGCAGCTTACAGGGTGACTCTGGAAACACCATATATTTT.

This clonotype was seen many times. DNA of the CDR3: TGTGCCAGCAGTGGGGAGAGTCAGCCCCAGCATTTT. Translation: CASSGESQPQHF. The chain carries TRBV2 and TRBJ1-5, with D hard to call. Germline V gene lookup returns CDR1 SNHLY and CDR2 FYNNEI. The CDR3 extends over 12 amino acids. V lost 4 bases and J lost 6, with 7 bases in between.

The rearrangement links TRBV14 to TRBJ1-2, with 10 positions matching TRBD1. The germline CDR1 and CDR2 sequences are SGHDN and FVKESK. Trimming took 4 bases from V and 4 from J; bases not matched to a gene: 9. This CDR3 is built from 16 residues. CDR3 coding DNA: TGTGCCAGCAGCCGCCGGACAGGGGGTTTCAGCTATGGCTACACCTTC. It yields the protein CASSRRTGGFSYGYTF.

On this clonotype itself: The junction departs from germline at one end; a sequencing error may be responsible. The chain uses TRBV20-1 and TRBJ2-7; TRBD2 agrees at 10 bases. There are 13 residues in the CDR3. Germline CDR1 and CDR2: DFQATT and SNEGSKA (reference sequence). The CDR3 reads CSTRTSGAYEQYF. The CDR3 DNA follows: TGCAGTACTAGGACTAGCGGAGCCTACGAGCAGTACTTC.